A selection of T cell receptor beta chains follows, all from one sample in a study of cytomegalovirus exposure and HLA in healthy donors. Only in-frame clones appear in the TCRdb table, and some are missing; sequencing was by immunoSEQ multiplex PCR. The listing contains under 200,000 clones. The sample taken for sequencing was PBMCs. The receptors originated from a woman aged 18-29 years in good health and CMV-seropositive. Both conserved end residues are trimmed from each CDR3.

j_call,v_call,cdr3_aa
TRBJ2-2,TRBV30,AWASGPNTGELF
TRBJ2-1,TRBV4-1,ASSQGTSGSSYNEQF
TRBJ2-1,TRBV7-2,ASNRASTGYYNEQF
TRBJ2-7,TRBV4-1,ASTQRTSGESSYEQY
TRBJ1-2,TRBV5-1,ASREDGTGGFGYT
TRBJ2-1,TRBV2,ASRVAHEQF
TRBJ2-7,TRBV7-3,ASSSGTGGYEQY
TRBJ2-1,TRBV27,ASTRGTIGNEQF
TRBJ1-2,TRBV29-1,SVENRANYGYT
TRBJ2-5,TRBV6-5,ASSYSILAGEETQY
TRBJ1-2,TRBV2,ASSGGGGGYT
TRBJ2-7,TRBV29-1,SVEDPNSYEQY
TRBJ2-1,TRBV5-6,ASTRAGGNNEQF
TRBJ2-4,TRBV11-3,ASRAGGSENIQY
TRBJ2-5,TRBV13,ASSSRALGRETQY
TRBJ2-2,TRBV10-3,AISELGTANTGELF
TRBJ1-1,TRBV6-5,ASRRRGGLRTEAF
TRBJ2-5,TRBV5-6,ASSLAGQTQETQY
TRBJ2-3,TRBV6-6,ASREVASPTDTQY
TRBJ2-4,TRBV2,ASKGQAKNIQY
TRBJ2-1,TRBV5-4,ASRDKREEVVEQF
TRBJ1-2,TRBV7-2,ASSSGDRTGYT
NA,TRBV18,ASSPPGLRGEQY
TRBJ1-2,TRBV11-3,ASSLDRVLAGTGDGYT
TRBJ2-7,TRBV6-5,ASRASGGTQY
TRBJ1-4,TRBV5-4,ASSLSGVNEKLF
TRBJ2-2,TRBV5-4,ASSTGQEANTGELF
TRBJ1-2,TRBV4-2,ASSQDFGRGHGYT
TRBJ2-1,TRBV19,ASKPGLAGGNEQF